These 21 T cell receptor beta chains originate from one sample sequenced in a study of blood T cell repertoires in COVID-19 (dated by TCRdb to about 2020). Library preparation was by the immunoSEQ multiplex PCR assay. Drawn from immuneACCESS, this table holds only the in-frame rearrangements with V and J called that TCRdb kept. Clones are partly lost; checked studies trace under half to an unresolved V gene and leave the rest unexplained. The sample includes 100,000 to 150,000 clones, with around nine tenths observed a single time. The top ten clonotypes cover about 1.2% of the sample. Sequencing input: peripheral blood. The origin of the receptors is a woman aged 80 or over with acute or convalescent COVID-19.

V is TRBV10-2 and J is TRBJ1-4; perhaps TRBD1 as D (5 bases). V was shortened by 8 bases and J by 7 bases, with 11 bases between the two germline ends. Germline V gene data show CDR1 as WSHSY and CDR2 as SAAADI. There are 12 residues in the CDR3. The CDR3 region is CASGGVGEKLFF. The CDR3 nucleotides are TGCGCCAGCGGGGGGGTCGGTGAAAAACTGTTTTTT.

The chain joins TRBV7-2 to TRBJ1-4; a possible D gene is TRBD1 (6 bases). The germline CDR1 and CDR2 sequences are SGHTA and FQGNSA. Trimming removed 1 base at V and 7 bases at J, with 16 bases between. The CDR3 is 16 residues long. CDR3 amino acids: CASSLGVRGGGEKLFF. In nucleotides, the CDR3 is TGTGCCAGCAGCTTAGGGGTGAGGGGGGGCGGTGAAAAACTGTTTTTT.

This chain uses TRBV15 with TRBJ2-3; tentative D call: TRBD2 (7 bases). Germline V gene data show CDR1 as LNHNV and CDR2 as YYDKDF (reference sequence). The CDR3 runs to 13 residues. Trimming took 9 bases from V and 3 from J, leaving 13 bases between them. The CDR3: CATTRGPTDTQYF. The CDR3 DNA sequence: TGTGCCACGACGCGGGGGCCGACAGATACGCAGTATTTT.

In its sample, this clone was seen a few times. This chain uses TRBV9 with TRBJ2-1; maybe TRBD2 (6 bases). CDR3 length: 16 residues. Germline V gene data show CDR1 as SGDLS and CDR2 as YYNGEE. Trimming shortened V by 2 bases and J by 0 bases, and 12 bases separated the two germline ends. CDR3 sequence: CASSVTIAASYNEQFF. CDR3 in DNA: TGTGCCAGCAGCGTGACCATAGCGGCCTCCTACAATGAGCAGTTCTTC.

V is TRBV2 and J is TRBJ1-5, with TRBD1 as a possible D gene (5 bases). Trimming removed 3 bases from V and 15 bases from J, with 12 bases in between. This CDR3 is 11 amino acids long. Germline V gives CDR1 SNHLY, CDR2 FYNNEI. CDR3 amino acids: CASSDGRVWHF. The CDR3 nucleotides are TGTGCCAGCAGTGACGGCAGGGTGTGGCATTTT.

V usage is TRBV2 and J usage is TRBJ1-5; D gene uncertain. This CDR3 is 15 amino acids long. Germline loops: CDR1 SNHLY, CDR2 FYNNEI. Trimming removed 0 bases at V and 3 bases at J, with 9 bases between. Here the CDR3 DNA reads TGTGCCAGCAGTGAAGCGCTTCAAGCCAATCAGCCCCAGCATTTT. Translating gives CASSEALQANQPQHF.

The chain has TRBV7-2 and TRBJ1-5; 7 bases line up with TRBD1. After removal of 2 bases from V and 6 bases from J, the junction contained 7 bases not matched to a gene. The CDR3 is 15 amino acids. CDR1 is SGHTA and CDR2 is FQGNSA in the germline V gene. CDR3 residues: CASSLTQGVGQPQHF. Written as DNA, the CDR3 is TGTGCCAGCAGCTTAACCCAGGGGGTGGGTCAGCCCCAGCATTTT.

This clone has only one observation. The gene calls are TRBV5-5 and TRBJ2-6, with D perhaps TRBD1 (5 bases). CDR1 and CDR2 (germline): SGHKS, YYEKEE (reference sequence). V was trimmed by 2 bases and J by 0 bases, leaving 12 bases between them. The CDR3 spans 17 residues. The CDR3 DNA reads as TGTGCCAGCAGCTTTGGACACACAAGCTCTGGGGCCAACGTCCTGACTTTC. Translating gives CASSFGHTSSGANVLTF.

The chain has TRBV18 and TRBJ2-1; 12 bases match TRBD2. There are 18 residues in the CDR3. Germline values: CDR1 KGHSH, CDR2 LQKENI. The J segment lost 6 bases and the V segment lost 0 bases, leaving 9 bases of the junction unmatched. CDR3 nucleotides: TGTGCCAGCTCACCACCGGTGACTAGCGGGAGTGCTCGCAATGAGCAGTTCTTC. Encoded protein: CASSPPVTSGSARNEQFF.

The chain combines TRBV7-9 with TRBJ2-7; 10 bases fit TRBD2. This CDR3 has 15 amino acids. In germline, CDR1 is SEHNR, CDR2 FQNEAQ (reference sequence). Losses at the gene ends were 5 bases for V and 2 bases for J; bases not matched to a gene: 6. The CDR3 DNA follows: TGTGCCAGCAGCGCCGTCCTAGCGGGAGCCTACGAGCAGTACTTC. Translating it yields CASSAVLAGAYEQYF.

This clone was recorded only once. The chain combines TRBV19 with TRBJ1-5; 7 bases fit TRBD1. This CDR3 is 14 amino acids long. The J segment lost 4 bases and the V segment lost 5 bases, leaving 5 bases of the junction unmatched. Germline V gene lookup returns CDR1 LNHDA and CDR2 SQIVND (reference sequence). Here the CDR3 DNA reads TGTGCCAGTAGTGTGACAGGGAAGAATCAGCCCCAGCATTTT. Protein product: CASSVTGKNQPQHF.

J is TRBJ2-5 and V is TRBV12-1; the table's D call of TRBD1 was not tested on the DNA. TRBV12-1 is described as a pseudogene. CDR3 length equals 14 residues. The CDR3, as DNA: TGTGCCAGCAGCCCGTCACACAGCCAAGAGACCCAGTACTTC. Amino acids: CASSPSHSQETQYF.

The gene calls are TRBV28 and TRBJ2-5, with TRBD2 identical over 11 bases. There are 16 residues in the CDR3. CDR1 MDHEN and CDR2 SYDVKM come from the germline V gene. Trimming took 4 bases from V and 1 from J; bases not matched to a gene: 5. The CDR3 DNA follows: TGTGCCAGCAGTTCAAAAACTAGCGGGGGCCAAGAGACCCAGTACTTC. Amino acid sequence: CASSSKTSGGQETQYF.

The J gene is TRBJ2-3, the V gene TRBV11-2, with 11 nucleotides matching TRBD2. The ends lost 6 bases at V and 7 bases at J; junction bases unmatched: 9. CDR1 SGHAT and CDR2 FQNNGV come from the germline V gene. This CDR3 comprises 15 residues. The CDR3 region has the DNA TGTGCCAGCAGGCTTAGCGGGAGGGTGGATAATACGCAGTATTTT. Translated: CASRLSGRVDNTQYF.

The rearrangement links TRBV28 to TRBJ2-2; 7 bases are shared with TRBD2. Germline V CDR1 and CDR2: MDHEN, SYDVKM. The CDR3 runs to 13 residues. V was pared by 6 bases and J by 5 bases, with 3 bases of the junction left unmatched. CDR3: CASSPGGTGELFF. CDR3 DNA: TGTGCCAGCAGCCCGGGGGGAACCGGGGAGCTGTTTTTT. The complete variable domain, with remaining parts taken from reference TRBV28 and TRBJ2-2, reads DVKVTQSSRYLVKRTGEKVFLECVQDMDHENMFWYRQDPGLGLRLIYFSYDVKMKEKGDIPEGYSVSREKKERFSLILESASTNQTSMYLCASSPGGTGELFFGEGSRLTVL.

The CDR3 protein is CASSLSGSYNSPLHF. CDR3 nucleotide sequence: TGTGCCAGCAGTTTGTCGGGGTCCTATAATTCACCCCTCCACTTT. V and J are TRBV27 and TRBJ1-6, with D unresolved. Trimming cost V 3 bases and J 1 base, with 7 bases left between them. Germline V gene lookup returns CDR1 MNHEY and CDR2 SMNVEV (reference sequence). The CDR3 length is 15 residues.

CDR3 sequence reads: CASRRTSGYNSPLHF. The DNA for the CDR3 is TGTGCCAGCAGGCGAACGTCGGGGTATAATTCACCCCTCCACTTT. V is TRBV27 and J is TRBJ1-6; D call uncertain. Per the germline V gene, CDR1 is MNHEY and CDR2 is SMNVEV (reference sequence). Trimming took off 6 bases at V and 4 bases at J, with 13 bases between the two ends. This CDR3 is 15 amino acids long.

The chain has TRBV9 and TRBJ1-2; TRBD1 agrees at 7 bases. The J segment lost 4 bases and the V segment lost 0 bases, leaving 6 bases of the junction unmatched. Germline V lookup: CDR1 SGDLS, CDR2 YYNGEE. CDR3 length equals 15 residues. The CDR3 region is CASSVGGGLSYGYTF. CDR3 DNA: TGTGCCAGCAGCGTAGGAGGGGGCCTCTCCTATGGCTACACCTTC.

The V gene is TRBV4-1, the J gene TRBJ2-3, with TRBD2 as a possible D gene (6 bases). The ends were cut back, 1 base at V and 4 bases at J, with 9 bases in the middle. This CDR3 has 14 amino acids. Germline-derived CDR1 and CDR2 are MGHRA and YSYEKL. CDR3 amino acids: CASSQGGGPDTQYF. The CDR3, as DNA: TGCGCCAGCAGCCAAGGTGGAGGGCCAGATACGCAGTATTTT.

The chain has TRBV11-2 and TRBJ1-3; D perhaps matches TRBD1 (5 bases). The CDR3 extends over 14 amino acids. Germline CDR1 SGHAT, CDR2 FQNNGV. V was clipped by 1 base and J by 4 bases, with 8 bases between them. Here the CDR3 reads CASSLVQAGNTIYF. CDR3 sequence (DNA): TGTGCCAGCAGCTTAGTACAGGCAGGAAACACCATATATTTT.

In DNA, the CDR3 is TGCGCCAGCAGCCTCAGGACGCTCGGGGACACCATATATTTT. Its translation: CASSLRTLGDTIYF. V usage is TRBV5-1 and J usage is TRBJ1-3; D is unclear. Looked up from germline, CDR1 is SGHRS and CDR2 is YFSETQ. The ends were cut back, 4 bases at V and 8 bases at J, with 16 bases in the middle. The CDR3 has 14 amino acids.